This T cell receptor beta chain emerged from a study of CD8 T cells in ankylosing spondylitis. The CDR3 is made up of 13 amino acids. Trimming took 1 base from V and 3 from J, leaving 7 bases between them. Per the germline V gene, CDR1 is SGHRS and CDR2 is YFSETQ. This clonotype has at least ten counts. Its antigen remains unknown. Making use of molecular barcodes, quantitative 5'-RACE generated TCR beta libraries. One entry per CDR3 protein, called by TCRdb with MiXCR from the 5' RACE reads. Of some 270,000 distinct CDR3 sequences listed, about 20% were seen once; the top ten hold about a third. General study points: Matched ankylosing spondylitis synovial fluid reportedly contained a significantly enriched population of disease-linked clones.

This receptor was taken from a male donor with ankylosing spondylitis or in good health (not recorded which). Sequences were obtained from blood, either unsorted or a sorted T cell fraction (not recorded which). The chain joins TRBV5-1 to TRBJ2-5; D gene ambiguous. The DNA of the CDR3 is TGCGCCAGCAGCTTGTCGGCAGAAGAGACCCAGTACTTC. Protein sequence: CASSLSAEETQYF.